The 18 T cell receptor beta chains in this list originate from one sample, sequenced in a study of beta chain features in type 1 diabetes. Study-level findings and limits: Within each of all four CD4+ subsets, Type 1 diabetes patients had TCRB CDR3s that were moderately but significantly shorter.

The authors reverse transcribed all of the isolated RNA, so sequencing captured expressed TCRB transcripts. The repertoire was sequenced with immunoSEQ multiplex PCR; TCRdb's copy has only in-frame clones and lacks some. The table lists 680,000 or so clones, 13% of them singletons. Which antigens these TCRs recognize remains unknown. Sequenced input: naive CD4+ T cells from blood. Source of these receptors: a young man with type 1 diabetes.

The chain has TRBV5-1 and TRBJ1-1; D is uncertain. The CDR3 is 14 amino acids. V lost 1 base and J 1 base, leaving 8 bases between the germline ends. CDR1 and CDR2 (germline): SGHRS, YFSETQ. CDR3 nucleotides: TGCGCCAGCAGCTTGTATGGAGGGAACACTGAAGCTTTCTTT. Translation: CASSLYGGNTEAFF. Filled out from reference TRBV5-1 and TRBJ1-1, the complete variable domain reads KAGVTQTPRYLIKTRGQQVTLSCSPISGHRSVSWYQQTPGQGLQFLFEYFSETQRNKGNFPGRFSGRQFSNSRSEMNVSTLELGDSALYLCASSLYGGNTEAFFGQGTRLTVV.

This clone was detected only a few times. Here the CDR3 DNA reads TGTGCCAGCAGCGTAGAACAGAACTATGGCTACACCTTC. Protein: CASSVEQNYGYTF. J is TRBJ1-2 and V is TRBV9; no clear D. The CDR3 is 13 amino acids. Germline V gives CDR1 SGDLS, CDR2 YYNGEE. Trimming shortened V by 0 bases and J by 2 bases, and 5 bases separated the two germline ends.

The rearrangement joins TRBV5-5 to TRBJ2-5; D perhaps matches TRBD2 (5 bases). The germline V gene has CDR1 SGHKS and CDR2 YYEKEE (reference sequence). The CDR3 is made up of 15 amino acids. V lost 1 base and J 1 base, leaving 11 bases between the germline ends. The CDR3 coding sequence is TGTGCCAGCAGCTTGCGGGAACCCCGCCAAGAGACCCAGTACTTC. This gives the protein CASSLREPRQETQYF.

CDR3 sequence reads: CASSFRDEQFF. CDR3 in DNA: TGTGCCAGCAGCTTTAGGGATGAGCAGTTCTTC. The chain is built from TRBV13 and TRBJ2-1; no clear D gene. This CDR3 spans 11 amino acids. V was cut by 3 bases and J by 8 bases, with 5 bases left in between. Germline V gene sequence: CDR1 PRHDT, CDR2 FYEKMQ (reference sequence).

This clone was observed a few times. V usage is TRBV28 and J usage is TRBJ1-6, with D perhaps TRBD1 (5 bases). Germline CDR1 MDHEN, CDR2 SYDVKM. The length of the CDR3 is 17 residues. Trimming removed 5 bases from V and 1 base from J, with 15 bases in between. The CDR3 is CASSPRGTASYNSPLHF. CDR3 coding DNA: TGTGCCAGCAGTCCGAGGGGTACTGCGTCCTATAATTCACCCCTCCACTTT.

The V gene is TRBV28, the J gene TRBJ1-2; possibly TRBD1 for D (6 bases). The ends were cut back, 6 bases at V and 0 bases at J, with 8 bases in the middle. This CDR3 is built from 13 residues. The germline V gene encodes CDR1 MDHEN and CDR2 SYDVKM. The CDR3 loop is CASSGQSNYGYTF. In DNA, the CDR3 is TGTGCCAGCAGCGGACAGTCTAACTATGGCTACACCTTC.

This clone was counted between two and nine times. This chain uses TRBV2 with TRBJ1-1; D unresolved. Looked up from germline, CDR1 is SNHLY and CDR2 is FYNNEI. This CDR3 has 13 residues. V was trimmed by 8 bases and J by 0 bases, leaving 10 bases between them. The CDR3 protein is CASGTEMNTEAFF. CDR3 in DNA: TGTGCCAGCGGAACAGAAATGAACACTGAAGCTTTCTTT.

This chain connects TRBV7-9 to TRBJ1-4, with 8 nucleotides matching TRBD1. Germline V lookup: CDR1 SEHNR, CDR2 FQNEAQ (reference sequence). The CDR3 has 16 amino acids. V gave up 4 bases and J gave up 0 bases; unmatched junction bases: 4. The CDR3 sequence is CASSWGQAPTNEKLFF. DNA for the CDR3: TGTGCCAGCAGCTGGGGACAGGCACCAACTAATGAAAAACTGTTTTTT.

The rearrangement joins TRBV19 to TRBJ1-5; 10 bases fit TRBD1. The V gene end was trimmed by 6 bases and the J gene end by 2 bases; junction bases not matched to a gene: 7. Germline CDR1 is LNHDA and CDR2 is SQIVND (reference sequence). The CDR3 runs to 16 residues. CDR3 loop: CASRPAGTGGNQPQHF. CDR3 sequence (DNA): TGTGCCAGTAGGCCTGCCGGGACAGGGGGCAATCAGCCCCAGCATTTT.

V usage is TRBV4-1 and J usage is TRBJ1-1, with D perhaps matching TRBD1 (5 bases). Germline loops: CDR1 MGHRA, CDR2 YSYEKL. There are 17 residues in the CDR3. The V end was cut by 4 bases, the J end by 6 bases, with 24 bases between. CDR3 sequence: CASSPDGGGGYGPEAFF. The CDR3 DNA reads TGCGCCAGCAGCCCGGACGGGGGGGGTGGCTATGGTCCTGAAGCTTTCTTT.

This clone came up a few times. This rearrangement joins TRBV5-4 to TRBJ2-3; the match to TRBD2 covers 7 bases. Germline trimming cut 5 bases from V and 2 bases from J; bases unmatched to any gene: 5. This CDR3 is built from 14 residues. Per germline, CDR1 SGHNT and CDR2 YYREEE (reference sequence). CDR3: CASRPGGNTDTQYF. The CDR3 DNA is TGTGCCAGCAGACCGGGGGGAAACACAGATACGCAGTATTTT.

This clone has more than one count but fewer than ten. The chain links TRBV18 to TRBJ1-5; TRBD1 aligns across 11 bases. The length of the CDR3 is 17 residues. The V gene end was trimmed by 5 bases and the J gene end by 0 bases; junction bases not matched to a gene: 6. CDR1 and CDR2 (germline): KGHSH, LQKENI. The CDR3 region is CASSGTGGGYSNQPQHF. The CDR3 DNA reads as TGTGCCAGCTCAGGGACAGGGGGAGGATATAGCAATCAGCCCCAGCATTTT.

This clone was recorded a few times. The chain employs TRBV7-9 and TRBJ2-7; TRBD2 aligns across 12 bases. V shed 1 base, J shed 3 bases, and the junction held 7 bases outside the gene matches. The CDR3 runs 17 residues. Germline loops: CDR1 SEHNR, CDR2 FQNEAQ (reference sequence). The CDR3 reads CASSLETGLAGLYEQYF. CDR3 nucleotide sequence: TGTGCCAGCAGCTTAGAAACGGGACTAGCGGGCCTCTACGAGCAGTACTTC.

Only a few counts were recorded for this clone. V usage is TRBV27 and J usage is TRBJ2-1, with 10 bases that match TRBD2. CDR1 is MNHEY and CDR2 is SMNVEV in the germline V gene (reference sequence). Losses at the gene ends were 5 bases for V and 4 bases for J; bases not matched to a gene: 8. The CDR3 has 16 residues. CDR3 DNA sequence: TGTGCCAGCAGTCCCTTACTAGCGGGGAGGTACAATGAGCAGTTCTTC. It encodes CASSPLLAGRYNEQFF.

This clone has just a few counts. CDR3 nucleotide sequence: TGTGCCTGGAGTACAAACCTATTGACAGGTACCACGGGTAATGGCTACACCTTC. Protein product: CAWSTNLLTGTTGNGYTF. The chain employs TRBV30 and TRBJ1-2, with D perhaps TRBD1 (6 bases). This CDR3 spans 18 amino acids. CDR1 is GTSNPN, CDR2 SVGIG, per germline (reference sequence). V lost 2 bases to trimming and J lost 6 bases, with 28 bases between them.

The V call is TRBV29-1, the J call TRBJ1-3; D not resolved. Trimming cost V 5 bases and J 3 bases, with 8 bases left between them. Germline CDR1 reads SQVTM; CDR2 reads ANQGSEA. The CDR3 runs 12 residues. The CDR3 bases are TGCAGCGTTAAGATAAATGGAAACACCATATATTTT. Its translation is CSVKINGNTIYF.

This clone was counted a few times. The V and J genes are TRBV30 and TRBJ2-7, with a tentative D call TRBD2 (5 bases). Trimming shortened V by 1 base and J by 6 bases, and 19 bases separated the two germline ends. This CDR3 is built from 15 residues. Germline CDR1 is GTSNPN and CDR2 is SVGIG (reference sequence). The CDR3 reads CAWSAEGSLNGEQYF. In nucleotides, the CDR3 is TGTGCCTGGAGTGCCGAGGGATCACTTAATGGCGAGCAGTACTTC. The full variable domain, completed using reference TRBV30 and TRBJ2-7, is SQTIHQWPATLVQPVGSPLSLECTVEGTSNPNLYWYRQAAGRGLQLLFYSVGIGQISSEVPQNLSASRPQDRQFILSSKKLLLSDSGFYLCAWSAEGSLNGEQYFGPGTRLTVT.

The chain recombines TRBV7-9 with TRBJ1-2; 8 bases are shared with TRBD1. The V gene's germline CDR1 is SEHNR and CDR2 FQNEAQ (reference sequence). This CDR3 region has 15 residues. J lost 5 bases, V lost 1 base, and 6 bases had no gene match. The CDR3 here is CASSLVGTGQYGYTF. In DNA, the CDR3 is TGTGCCAGCAGCTTAGTTGGGACAGGACAGTATGGCTACACCTTC.